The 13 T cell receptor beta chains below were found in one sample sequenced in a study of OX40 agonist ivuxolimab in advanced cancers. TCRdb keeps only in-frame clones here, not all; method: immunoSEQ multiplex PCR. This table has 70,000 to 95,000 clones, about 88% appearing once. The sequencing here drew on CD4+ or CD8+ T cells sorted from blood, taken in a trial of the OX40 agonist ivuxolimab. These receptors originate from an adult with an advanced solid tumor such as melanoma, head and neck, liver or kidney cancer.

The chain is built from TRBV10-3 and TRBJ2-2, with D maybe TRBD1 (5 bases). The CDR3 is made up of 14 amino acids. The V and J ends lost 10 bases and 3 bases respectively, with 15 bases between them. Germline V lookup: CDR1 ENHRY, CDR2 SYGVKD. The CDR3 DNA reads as TGTGCCAACCGTCCAGGGCCCGACACCGGGGAGCTGTTTTTT. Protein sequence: CANRPGPDTGELFF.

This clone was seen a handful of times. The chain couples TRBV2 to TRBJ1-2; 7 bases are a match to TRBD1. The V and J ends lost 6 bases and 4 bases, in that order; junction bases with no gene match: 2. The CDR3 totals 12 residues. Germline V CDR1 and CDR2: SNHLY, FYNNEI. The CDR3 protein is CASRRTGYGYTF. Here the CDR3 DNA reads TGTGCCAGCAGGCGGACAGGCTATGGCTACACCTTC.

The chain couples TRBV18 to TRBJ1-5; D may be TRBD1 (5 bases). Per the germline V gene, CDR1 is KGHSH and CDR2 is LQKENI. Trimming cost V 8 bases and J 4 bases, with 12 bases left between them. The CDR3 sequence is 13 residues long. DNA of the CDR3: TGTGCCAGCATGTTAGGGGAAAATCAGCCCCAGCATTTT. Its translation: CASMLGENQPQHF.

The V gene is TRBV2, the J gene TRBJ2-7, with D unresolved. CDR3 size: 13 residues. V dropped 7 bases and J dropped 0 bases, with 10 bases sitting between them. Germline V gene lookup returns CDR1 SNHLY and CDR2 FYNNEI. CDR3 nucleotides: TGTGCCAGCAATGGGGTGGGCTCCTACGAGCAGTACTTC. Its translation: CASNGVGSYEQYF.

CDR3 DNA: TGCGCCAGCAGTCTGGGGACACTGAACACTGAAGCTTTCTTT. Its protein is CASSLGTLNTEAFF. The V and J genes are TRBV5-1 and TRBJ1-1, with D perhaps matching TRBD1 (6 bases). V lost 5 bases and J 0 bases, leaving 11 bases between the germline ends. Germline values: CDR1 SGHRS, CDR2 YFSETQ. The CDR3 is 14 amino acids.

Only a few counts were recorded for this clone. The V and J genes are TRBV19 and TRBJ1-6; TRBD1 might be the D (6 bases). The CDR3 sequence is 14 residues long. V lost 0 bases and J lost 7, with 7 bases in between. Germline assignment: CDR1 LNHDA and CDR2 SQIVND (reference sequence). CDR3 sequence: CASSIEGANSPLHF. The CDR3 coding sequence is TGTGCCAGTAGTATAGAGGGGGCGAATTCACCCCTCCACTTT.

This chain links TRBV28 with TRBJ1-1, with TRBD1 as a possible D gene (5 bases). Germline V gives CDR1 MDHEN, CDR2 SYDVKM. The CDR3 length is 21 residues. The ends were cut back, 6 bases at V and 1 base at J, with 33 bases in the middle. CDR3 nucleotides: TGTGCCAGCAGCCGCCCCGGTGGGGCGTGGGGAACTAGGGGCCCGAACACTGAAGCTTTCTTT. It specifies CASSRPGGAWGTRGPNTEAFF.

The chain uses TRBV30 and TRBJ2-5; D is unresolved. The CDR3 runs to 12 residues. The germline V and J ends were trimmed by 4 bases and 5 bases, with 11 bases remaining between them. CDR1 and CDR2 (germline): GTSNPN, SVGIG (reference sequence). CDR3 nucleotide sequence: TGTGCCTGGACAGTCCCGCCGGAGACCCAGTACTTC. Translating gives CAWTVPPETQYF. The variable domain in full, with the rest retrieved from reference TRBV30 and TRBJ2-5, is SQTIHQWPATLVQPVGSPLSLECTVEGTSNPNLYWYRQAAGRGLQLLFYSVGIGQISSEVPQNLSASRPQDRQFILSSKKLLLSDSGFYLCAWTVPPETQYFGPGTRLLVL.

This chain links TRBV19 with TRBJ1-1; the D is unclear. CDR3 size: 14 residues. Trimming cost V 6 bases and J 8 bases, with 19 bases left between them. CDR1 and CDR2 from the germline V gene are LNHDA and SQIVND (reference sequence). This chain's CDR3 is CASRPMTGLGEAFF. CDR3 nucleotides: TGTGCCAGTAGGCCGATGACGGGCCTGGGAGAAGCTTTCTTT. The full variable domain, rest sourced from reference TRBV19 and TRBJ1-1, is DGGITQSPKYLFRKEGQNVTLSCEQNLNHDAMYWYRQDPGQGLRLIYYSQIVNDFQKGDIAEGYSVSREKKESFPLTVTSAQKNPTAFYLCASRPMTGLGEAFFGQGTRLTVV.

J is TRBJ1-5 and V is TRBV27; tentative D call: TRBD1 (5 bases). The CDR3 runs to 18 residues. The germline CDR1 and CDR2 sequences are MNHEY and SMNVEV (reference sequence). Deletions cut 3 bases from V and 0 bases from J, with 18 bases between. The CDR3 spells CASSFEGYRTGSNQPQHF. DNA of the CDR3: TGTGCCAGCAGTTTTGAGGGGTATAGGACGGGTAGCAATCAGCCCCAGCATTTT.

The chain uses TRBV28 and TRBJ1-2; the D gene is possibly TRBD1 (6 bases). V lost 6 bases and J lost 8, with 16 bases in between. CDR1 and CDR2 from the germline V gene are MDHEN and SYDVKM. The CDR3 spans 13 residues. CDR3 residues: CASSLNRAGGYTF. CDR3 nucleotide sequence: TGTGCCAGCAGCTTAAACAGGGCAGGAGGCTACACCTTC.

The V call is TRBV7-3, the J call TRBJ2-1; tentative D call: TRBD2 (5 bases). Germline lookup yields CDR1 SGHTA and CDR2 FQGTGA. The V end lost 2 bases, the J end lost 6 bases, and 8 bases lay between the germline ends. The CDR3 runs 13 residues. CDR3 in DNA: TGTGCCAGCAGCTTACTGGGGAGCAATGAGCAGTTCTTC. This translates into CASSLLGSNEQFF.

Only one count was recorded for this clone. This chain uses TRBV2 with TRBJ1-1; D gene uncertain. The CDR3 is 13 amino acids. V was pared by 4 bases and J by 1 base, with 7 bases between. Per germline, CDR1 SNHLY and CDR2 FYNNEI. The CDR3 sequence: CASSVDSNTEAFF. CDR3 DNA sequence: TGTGCCAGCAGTGTTGACTCGAACACTGAAGCTTTCTTT.